This TCR beta chain comes out of a study of T cell repertoires in cytomegalovirus infection. Each CDR3 protein is one row after TCRdb ran MiXCR on the reads. The sample consists of about 27,000 distinct CDR3 sequences, about 19% of them appearing once. In the case of this clonotype: Its target is unknown.

Germline values: CDR1 SGHNT, CDR2 YENEEA. This CDR3 has 13 residues. The germline V and J ends were trimmed by 2 bases and 7 bases, with 9 bases remaining between them. This chain uses TRBV11-3 with TRBJ2-1; D may correspond to TRBD1 or TRBD2 (6 bases each). Sample: CD8+ T cells from cultured PBMCs, taken from culture after CMV antigen stimulation. This TCR derives from a human donor in good health (CMV status not recorded). Some clones in this sample may be carry-over from other donors' samples. The chain's CDR3 is CASSLRGGNEQFF. As DNA, the CDR3 is TGTGCCAGCAGCTTAAGAGGGGGGAATGAGCAGTTCTTC.